These 21 T cell receptor beta chains were all obtained from the same sample, sequenced in a study of graft-versus-host responses after intestinal transplantation. The protocol was immunoSEQ multiplex PCR, while the TCRdb copy is restricted to in-frame clones and leaves out a portion. The sample has tens of thousands of clones; approximately 94% are singletons. Their antigens remain unidentified. This material consisted of unstimulated CD4+ T cells sorted from spleen or lymph node cells, taken before transplant. The receptors stem from a human donor who was the organ donor for an intestinal transplant.

CDR3 sequence (DNA): TGTGCCAGCAGAGACACGACAAACTACGAGCAGTACTTC. Protein sequence: CASRDTTNYEQYF. The chain combines TRBV27 with TRBJ2-7; unclear D gene. V shed 6 bases and J shed 3 bases, with 12 bases lying between them. The V gene's germline CDR1 is MNHEY and CDR2 SMNVEV (reference sequence). The CDR3 spans 13 residues.

The CDR3 sequence is CASSLGFEGSEATQYF. CDR3 DNA sequence: TGTGCCAGCAGCTTAGGATTCGAGGGAAGCGAAGCTACGCAGTATTTT. This rearrangement joins TRBV7-3 to TRBJ2-3; D is possibly TRBD2 (5 bases). From germline, CDR1 is SGHTA and CDR2 FQGTGA. This CDR3 region has 16 residues. V lost 2 bases, J lost 8 bases, and 20 bases lay in between.

The V call is TRBV14, the J call TRBJ2-7; no definite D call. The CDR3 covers 13 residues. Trimming took 6 bases from V and 1 from J, leaving 10 bases between them. Germline V lookup: CDR1 SGHDN, CDR2 FVKESK. CDR3 residues: CASSSVFSYEQYF. The CDR3 nucleotides read TGTGCCAGCAGTTCAGTTTTTTCCTACGAGCAGTACTTC.

The rearrangement links TRBV5-1 to TRBJ1-5, with 9 positions matching TRBD1. V dropped 1 base and J dropped 5; count of bases not matched to a gene: 1. Germline CDR1 reads SGHRS; CDR2 reads YFSETQ. The CDR3 covers 14 residues. The CDR3 region is CASSLTGGDQPQHF. The CDR3 nucleotides read TGCGCCAGCAGCTTGACAGGGGGCGATCAGCCCCAGCATTTT.

The chain links TRBV9 to TRBJ1-6; D unresolved. The CDR3 loop spans 13 amino acids. Trimming took 0 bases from V and 8 from J, leaving 6 bases between them. Germline CDR1 and CDR2: SGDLS and YYNGEE. The CDR3 loop reads CASSVEVYSPLHF. The CDR3 DNA reads TGTGCCAGCAGCGTAGAGGTTTATTCACCCCTCCACTTT.

V gene TRBV6-5 combines with J gene TRBJ2-3; TRBD2 is a possible D gene (6 bases). Germline V lookup: CDR1 MNHEY, CDR2 SVGAGI. The CDR3 consists of 13 residues. Trimming pared 0 bases from V and 5 bases from J, leaving 6 bases between. The DNA of the CDR3 is TGTGCCAGCAGTTACTCGGGGGGAGATACGCAGTATTTT. It codes for CASSYSGGDTQYF.

The chain carries TRBV4-1 and TRBJ1-4; D is undetermined. The germline V and J ends were trimmed by 1 base and 5 bases, with 8 bases remaining between them. The length of the CDR3 is 14 residues. CDR1 is MGHRA and CDR2 is YSYEKL in the germline V gene. The CDR3 coding sequence is TGCGCCAGCAGCCAAGCATGGGAGAATGAAAAACTGTTTTTT. This codes for CASSQAWENEKLFF.

The rearrangement joins TRBV11-2 to TRBJ1-3, with D unclear. V lost 4 bases and J 2 bases, leaving 18 bases between the germline ends. The CDR3 is 17 residues long. Germline V lookup: CDR1 SGHAT, CDR2 FQNNGV. This chain's CDR3 is CASSSRRLGTAGNTIYF. DNA of the CDR3: TGTGCCAGCAGCTCTCGTCGTCTGGGTACGGCTGGAAACACCATATATTTT.

This chain uses TRBV28 with TRBJ2-1; D remains ambiguous. The CDR3 loop spans 15 amino acids. In germline, CDR1 is MDHEN, CDR2 SYDVKM. V lost 2 bases to trimming and J lost 2 bases, with 10 bases between them. CDR3 sequence reads: CASSLRLDAYNEQFF. The CDR3 region has the DNA TGTGCCAGCAGTTTAAGGCTGGATGCCTACAATGAGCAGTTCTTC.

The gene calls are TRBV6-1 and TRBJ1-5; D not resolved. CDR3 length equals 13 residues. The V end was cut by 6 bases, the J end by 4 bases, with 10 bases between. Germline CDR1 reads MNHNS; CDR2 reads SASEGT. CDR3 DNA: TGTGCCAGCAGACTCGTGGGGAATCAGCCCCAGCATTTT. It codes for CASRLVGNQPQHF.

The chain is built from TRBV19 and TRBJ2-2; D may be TRBD1 or TRBD2 (6 bases each). This CDR3 is built from 15 residues. V lost 8 bases, J lost 6 bases, and 19 bases lay in between. The germline V gene has CDR1 LNHDA and CDR2 SQIVND (reference sequence). The CDR3 spells CASLRVGGEAGELFF. The CDR3 coding sequence is TGTGCCAGTCTTAGGGTGGGGGGCGAGGCCGGGGAGCTGTTTTTT.

The J gene is TRBJ2-2, the V gene TRBV5-1; D is ambiguous. This CDR3 is built from 15 residues. The germline CDR1 and CDR2 sequences are SGHRS and YFSETQ. Trimming took 4 bases from V and 2 from J, leaving 12 bases between them. For the CDR3, the DNA is TGCGCCAGCAGCATGGATTGGCGCAACACCGGGGAGCTGTTTTTT. Protein: CASSMDWRNTGELFF.

This chain connects TRBV10-3 to TRBJ1-5, with D unresolved. The V gene's germline CDR1 is ENHRY and CDR2 SYGVKD. The CDR3 is 12 residues long. V dropped 3 bases and J dropped 7 bases, with 7 bases sitting between them. CDR3 sequence reads: CAISDLGQPQHF. In DNA form, the CDR3 reads TGTGCCATCAGTGATTTAGGGCAGCCCCAGCATTTT.

The rearrangement joins TRBV15 to TRBJ2-3, with D uncertain. Trimming cost V 3 bases and J 3 bases, with 16 bases left between them. The CDR3 loop spans 16 amino acids. The V gene's germline CDR1 is LNHNV and CDR2 YYDKDF (reference sequence). The CDR3 loop reads CATSRVPRRKTDTQYF. In DNA form, the CDR3 reads TGTGCCACCAGCAGGGTCCCGCGACGGAAAACAGATACGCAGTATTTT.

The chain employs TRBV19 and TRBJ2-5; TRBD2 might be the D (7 bases). The J call may be mistaken, given a closer DNA end match to TRBJ2-7. The CDR3 is 15 amino acids. The V gene's germline CDR1 is LNHDA and CDR2 SQIVND (reference sequence). The CDR3 coding sequence is TGTGCCAGTAGTATCCACTGGCGGGGGCCCTACGAGCAGTACTTC. Translation: CASSIHWRGPYEQYF.

The chain has TRBV10-3 and TRBJ2-3; TRBD1 or TRBD2 may be the D gene (6 bases each). Per germline, CDR1 ENHRY and CDR2 SYGVKD. This CDR3 spans 14 amino acids. The V and J ends lost 4 bases and 4 bases respectively, with 12 bases between them. The CDR3 nucleotides read TGTGCCATCAGTGGCGGGACAAACCCAGATACGCAGTATTTT. Its translation is CAISGGTNPDTQYF.

This chain joins TRBV21-1 and TRBJ1-2. TRBV21-1 represents a pseudogene. CDR3 length: 14 amino acids. In DNA, the CDR3 is TGTGCCAGCAGCAAAGCGGAAGGGAGCCGAGGCTACACCTTC. Its protein product is CASSKAEGSRGYTF.

The chain recombines TRBV15 with TRBJ2-3, with D possibly matching TRBD2 (6 bases). This CDR3 is built from 14 residues. V was trimmed by 1 base and J by 3 bases, leaving 8 bases between them. CDR1 and CDR2 (germline): LNHNV, YYDKDF (reference sequence). The CDR3 region has the DNA TGTGCCACCAGCAGAGGGGGGGAAACAGATACGCAGTATTTT. Translating gives CATSRGGETDTQYF.

V gene TRBV9 combines with J gene TRBJ1-2; 9 nucleotides line up with TRBD1. CDR3 length: 14 amino acids. CDR1 and CDR2 from the germline V gene are SGDLS and YYNGEE. The V and J ends lost 0 bases and 8 bases, in that order; junction bases with no gene match: 5. This CDR3 reads CASSVDGTGTGYTF. The DNA for the CDR3 is TGTGCCAGCAGCGTAGACGGGACAGGGACCGGCTACACCTTC.

V gene TRBV7-9 combines with J gene TRBJ1-1; D gene unclear. Germline CDR1 SEHNR, CDR2 FQNEAQ (reference sequence). The length of the CDR3 is 13 residues. V shed 3 bases and J shed 4 bases, with 9 bases lying between them. The CDR3 DNA reads as TGTGCCAGCAGCTTTGGACTGGGCACTGAAGCTTTCTTT. Its protein product is CASSFGLGTEAFF.

The table lists this clone with a few counts. The chain carries TRBV6-1 and TRBJ1-3; 8 bases align to TRBD1. The CDR3 is 14 amino acids. Germline V gene data show CDR1 as MNHNS and CDR2 as SASEGT. Trimming at V came to 7 bases and at J to 2 bases, leaving 4 bases not matched to a gene. As DNA, the CDR3 is TGTGCCAGCAACTCACAGGGGGCTGGAAACACCATATATTTT. Protein: CASNSQGAGNTIYF.